Listed here are 9 T cell receptor beta chains from one sample, sequenced in a study of beta chain features in type 1 diabetes. The entirety of the isolated RNA underwent reverse transcription, so expressed TCRB transcripts were sequenced. Method: immunoSEQ multiplex PCR; TCRdb's copy keeps in-frame clones and lacks some. In the table there are hundreds of thousands of clones, approximately 9.9% of which are singletons. The sample was naive CD4+ T cells from blood. Receptors originate from a woman between 25 and 40 years old in good health.

This clone occurred a few times. V gene TRBV27 combines with J gene TRBJ2-5, with TRBD2 matching 8 bases. Germline assignment: CDR1 MNHEY and CDR2 SMNVEV (reference sequence). CDR3 length: 13 amino acids. Germline trimming cut 6 bases from V and 5 bases from J; bases unmatched to any gene: 5. The CDR3 region is CASRISGSETQYF. DNA for the CDR3: TGTGCCAGCAGGATAAGCGGGAGTGAGACCCAGTACTTC.

This clone showed up just a few times. The rearrangement uses TRBV4-2 and TRBJ2-1, with D possibly TRBD1 on 5 matching bases. CDR3 length equals 16 residues. Germline V gives CDR1 LGHNA, CDR2 YNFKEQ. V was pared by 0 bases and J by 6 bases, with 15 bases between. For the CDR3, the DNA is TGTGCCAGCAGCCAAGACCTAATTGGGGCGCGCAATGAGCAGTTCTTC. It yields the protein CASSQDLIGARNEQFF.

J is TRBJ2-5 and V is TRBV28, with a possible D match to TRBD1 (5 bases). Germline CDR1 MDHEN, CDR2 SYDVKM. The length of the CDR3 is 11 residues. V lost 6 bases, J lost 9 bases, and 11 bases lay in between. This CDR3 is CASRSRVSQYF. The CDR3 DNA sequence: TGTGCCAGCAGATCCAGGGTGTCCCAGTACTTC.

This clone was detected a few times. This chain connects TRBV7-3 to TRBJ2-5; D uncertain. The CDR3 runs 14 residues. The ends were cut back, 2 bases at V and 1 base at J, with 8 bases in the middle. Germline V lookup: CDR1 SGHTA, CDR2 FQGTGA. CDR3 DNA sequence: TGTGCCAGCAGCTTATCGAGGATCCAAGAGACCCAGTACTTC. Protein sequence: CASSLSRIQETQYF.

The J gene is TRBJ2-2, the V gene TRBV29-1, with TRBD2 matching over 8 bases. Germline values: CDR1 SQVTM, CDR2 ANQGSEA. The CDR3 covers 14 residues. The trim removed 3 bases at V and 4 bases at J, leaving 4 bases unmatched. The CDR3 region is CSVDSGMGTGELFF. In DNA form, the CDR3 reads TGCAGCGTTGATAGCGGGATGGGCACCGGGGAGCTGTTTTTT.

The chain uses TRBV6-5 and TRBJ2-7; 10 bases line up with TRBD2. CDR3 length: 14 amino acids. Germline V gene sequence: CDR1 MNHEY, CDR2 SVGAGI. Trimming at V came to 5 bases and at J to 4 bases, leaving 5 bases not matched to a gene. CDR3 sequence reads: CASSRQREGYEQYF. Here the CDR3 DNA reads TGTGCCAGCAGTCGACAGCGGGAGGGGTACGAGCAGTACTTC.

Only a few counts were recorded for this clone. The genes are TRBV9 and TRBJ2-1; TRBD2 aligns across 12 bases. The CDR3 loop spans 15 amino acids. Unmatched junction bases numbered 5, after V lost 3 bases and J lost 7 bases. Per germline, CDR1 SGDLS and CDR2 YYNGEE. Written as DNA, the CDR3 is TGTGCCAGCAGCGGCGGACTAGCGGGGCTTAATGAGCAGTTCTTC. Translated, it gives CASSGGLAGLNEQFF.

This clone has more than one count but fewer than ten. The chain combines TRBV29-1 with TRBJ2-5; 8 nucleotides match TRBD2. Germline assignment: CDR1 SQVTM and CDR2 ANQGSEA. J lost 6 bases, V lost 4 bases, and 22 bases had no gene match. This CDR3 has 18 amino acids. CDR3: CSVGGDRLSREDAKTQYF. CDR3 coding DNA: TGCAGCGTTGGGGGGGATAGGCTATCGCGGGAGGATGCGAAGACCCAGTACTTC.

This clone was found a few times. The chain carries TRBV28 and TRBJ2-1; D perhaps matches TRBD2 (5 bases). V was cut by 6 bases and J by 2 bases, with 17 bases left in between. The germline CDR1 and CDR2 sequences are MDHEN and SYDVKM. This CDR3 contains 16 residues. The CDR3 region has the DNA TGTGCCAGCAGGACGGCCGCTGCGGGTCCCTACAATGAGCAGTTCTTC. It codes for CASRTAAAGPYNEQFF.